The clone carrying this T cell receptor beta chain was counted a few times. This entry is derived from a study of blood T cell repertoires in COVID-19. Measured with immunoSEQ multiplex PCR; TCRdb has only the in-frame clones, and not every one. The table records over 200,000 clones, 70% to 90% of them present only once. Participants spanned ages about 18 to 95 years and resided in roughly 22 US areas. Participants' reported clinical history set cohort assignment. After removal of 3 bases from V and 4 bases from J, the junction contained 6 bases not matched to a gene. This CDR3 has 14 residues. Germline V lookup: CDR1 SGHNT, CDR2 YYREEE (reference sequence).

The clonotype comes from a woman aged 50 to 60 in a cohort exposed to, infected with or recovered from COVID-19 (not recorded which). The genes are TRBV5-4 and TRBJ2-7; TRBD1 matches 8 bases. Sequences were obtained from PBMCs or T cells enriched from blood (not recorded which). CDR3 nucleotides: TGTGCCAGCAGCTCGGGACAGGTCGGGTACGAGCAGTACTTC. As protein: CASSSGQVGYEQYF. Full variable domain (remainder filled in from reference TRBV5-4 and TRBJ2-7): ETGVTQSPTHLIKTRGQQVTLRCSSQSGHNTVSWYQQALGQGPQFIFQYYREEENGRGNFPPRFSGLQFPNYSSELNVNALELDDSALYLCASSSGQVGYEQYFGPGTRLTVT.